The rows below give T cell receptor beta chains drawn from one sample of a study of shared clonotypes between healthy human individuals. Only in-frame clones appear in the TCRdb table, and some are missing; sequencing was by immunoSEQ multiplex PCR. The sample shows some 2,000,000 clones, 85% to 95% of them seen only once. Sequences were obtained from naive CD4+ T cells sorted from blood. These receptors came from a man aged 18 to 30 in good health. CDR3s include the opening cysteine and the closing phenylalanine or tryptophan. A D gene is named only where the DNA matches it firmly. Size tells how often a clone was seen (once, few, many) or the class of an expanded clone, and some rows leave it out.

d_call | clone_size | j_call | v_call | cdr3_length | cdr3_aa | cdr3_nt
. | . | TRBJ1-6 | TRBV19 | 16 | CASSLGTEFYNSPLHF | TGTGCCAGTAGTTTGGGGACCGAGTTCTATAATTCACCCCTCCACTTT
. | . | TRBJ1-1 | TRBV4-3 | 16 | CASSQDRARPDTEAFF | TGCGCCAGCAGCCAAGATCGCGCACGTCCGGACACTGAAGCTTTCTTT
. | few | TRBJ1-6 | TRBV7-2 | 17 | CASSLAVTYSYNSPLHF | TGTGCCAGCAGCTTAGCGGTCACTTACTCCTATAATTCACCCCTCCACTTT
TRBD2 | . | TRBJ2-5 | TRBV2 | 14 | CASSGAGVQETQYF | TGTGCCAGCAGTGGAGCGGGAGTCCAAGAGACCCAGTACTTC
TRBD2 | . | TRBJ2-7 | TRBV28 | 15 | CASSSPRGGDYEQYF | TGTGCCAGCAGTTCCCCTCGGGGGGGGGACTACGAGCAGTACTTC
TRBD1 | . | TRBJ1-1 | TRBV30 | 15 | CAWSKPRTGNTEAFF | TGTGCCTGGAGTAAGCCGAGGACAGGGAATACTGAAGCTTTCTTT
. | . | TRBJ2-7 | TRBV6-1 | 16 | CASSDPPGRLSYEQYF | TGTGCCAGCAGTGATCCCCCTGGGCGGTTGTCCTACGAGCAGTACTTC
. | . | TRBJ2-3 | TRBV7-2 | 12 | CASSSDSPTQYF | TGTGCCAGCAGCAGCGACTCACCTACGCAGTATTTT
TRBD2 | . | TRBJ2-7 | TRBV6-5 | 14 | CASMRAGSSYEQYF | TGTGCCAGCATGAGAGCGGGGTCCTCCTACGAGCAGTACTTC
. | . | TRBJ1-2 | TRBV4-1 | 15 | CASSQGEGANYGYTF | TGCGCCAGCAGCCAGGGGGAGGGGGCTAACTATGGCTACACCTTC
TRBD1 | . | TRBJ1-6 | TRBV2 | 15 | CASSDQGTGNSPLHF | TGTGCCAGCAGTGACCAGGGGACAGGCAATTCACCCCTCCACTTT
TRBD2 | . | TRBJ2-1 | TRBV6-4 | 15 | CASSLLAAGYNEQFF | TGTGCCAGCAGTCTACTAGCGGCGGGGTACAATGAGCAGTTCTTC
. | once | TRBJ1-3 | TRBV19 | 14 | CASSRAGSGNTIYF | TGTGCCAGTAGTAGGGCCGGCTCTGGAAACACCATATATTTT
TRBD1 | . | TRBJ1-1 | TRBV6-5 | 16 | CASSYSWTGGGTEAFF | TGTGCCAGCAGTTACTCATGGACAGGGGGCGGAACTGAAGCTTTCTTT
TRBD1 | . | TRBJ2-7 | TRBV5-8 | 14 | CASRTGTGMNEQYF | TGTGCCAGCAGAACCGGGACAGGGATGAACGAGCAGTACTTC
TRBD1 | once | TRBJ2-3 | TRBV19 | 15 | CASSPDRGGADTQYF | TGTGCCAGTAGTCCCGACAGGGGTGGCGCAGATACGCAGTATTTT
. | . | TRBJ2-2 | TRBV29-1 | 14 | CSVGGGLSAGELFF | TGCAGCGTTGGGGGCGGACTGTCAGCGGGGGAGCTGTTTTTT
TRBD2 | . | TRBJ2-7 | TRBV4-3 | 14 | CASSPGLASYEQYF | TGCGCCAGCAGCCCTGGACTAGCAAGCTACGAGCAGTACTTC
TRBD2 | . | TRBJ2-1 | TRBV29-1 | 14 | CSVHLTSGYNEQFF | TGCAGCGTACATCTAACTAGCGGTTACAATGAGCAGTTCTTC
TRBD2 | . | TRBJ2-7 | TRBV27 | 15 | CASSLWASGGHEQYF | TGTGCCAGCAGTTTATGGGCTAGCGGGGGTCACGAGCAGTACTTC
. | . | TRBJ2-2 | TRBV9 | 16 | CASSAAGGAYTGELFF | TGTGCCAGCAGCGCCGCCGGTGGAGCTTACACCGGGGAGCTGTTTTTT
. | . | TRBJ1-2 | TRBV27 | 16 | CASSLTRDPAWAGYTF | TGTGCCAGCAGTTTAACAAGGGATCCAGCCTGGGCGGGCTACACCTTC
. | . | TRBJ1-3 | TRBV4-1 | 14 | CASTDTIFWNTIYF | TGCGCCAGCACGGACACCATCTTTTGGAACACCATATATTTT
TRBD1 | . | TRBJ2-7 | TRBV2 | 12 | CASSDRDSLIYF | TGTGCCAGCAGTGACCGGGACAGCCTAATTTATTTC
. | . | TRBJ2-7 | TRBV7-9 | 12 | CAVPLDSYEQYF | TGTGCCGTTCCGTTGGATTCCTACGAGCAGTACTTC
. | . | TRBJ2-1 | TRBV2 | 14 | CASSVQGSYNEQFF | TGTGCCAGCAGTGTACAGGGCTCCTACAATGAGCAGTTCTTC
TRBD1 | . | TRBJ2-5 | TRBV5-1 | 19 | CASSFWTGGAGGVQETQYF | TGCGCCAGCAGCTTCTGGACAGGGGGCGCGGGAGGTGTCCAAGAGACCCAGTACTTC
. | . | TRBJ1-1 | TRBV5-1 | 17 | CASSLGRDSNRDTEAFF | TGCGCCAGCAGCTTGGGAAGGGACTCCAATAGGGACACTGAAGCTTTCTTT
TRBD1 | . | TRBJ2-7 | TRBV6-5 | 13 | CASRRQGNYEQYF | TGTGCCAGCAGGCGACAGGGAAACTACGAGCAGTACTTC
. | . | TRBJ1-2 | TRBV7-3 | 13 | CASSDRKGRGYTF | TGTGCCAGCAGCGACCGGAAAGGCCGGGGCTACACCTTC
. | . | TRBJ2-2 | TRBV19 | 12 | CASSTRAGELFF | TGTGCCAGTAGTACGAGGGCCGGGGAGCTGTTTTTT